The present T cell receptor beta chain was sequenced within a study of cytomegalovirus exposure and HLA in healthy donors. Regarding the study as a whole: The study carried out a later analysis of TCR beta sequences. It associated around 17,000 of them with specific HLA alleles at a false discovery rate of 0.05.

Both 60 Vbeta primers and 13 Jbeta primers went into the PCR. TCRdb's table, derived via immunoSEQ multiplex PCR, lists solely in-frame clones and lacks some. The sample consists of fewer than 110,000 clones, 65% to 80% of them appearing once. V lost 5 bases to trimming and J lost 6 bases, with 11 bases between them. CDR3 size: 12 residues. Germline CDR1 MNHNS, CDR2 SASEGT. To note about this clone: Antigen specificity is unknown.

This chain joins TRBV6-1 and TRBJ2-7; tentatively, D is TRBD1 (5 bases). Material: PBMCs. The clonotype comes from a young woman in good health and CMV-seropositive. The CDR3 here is CASSLGPGEQYF. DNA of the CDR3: TGTGCCAGCAGTTTGGGGCCCGGCGAGCAGTACTTC.